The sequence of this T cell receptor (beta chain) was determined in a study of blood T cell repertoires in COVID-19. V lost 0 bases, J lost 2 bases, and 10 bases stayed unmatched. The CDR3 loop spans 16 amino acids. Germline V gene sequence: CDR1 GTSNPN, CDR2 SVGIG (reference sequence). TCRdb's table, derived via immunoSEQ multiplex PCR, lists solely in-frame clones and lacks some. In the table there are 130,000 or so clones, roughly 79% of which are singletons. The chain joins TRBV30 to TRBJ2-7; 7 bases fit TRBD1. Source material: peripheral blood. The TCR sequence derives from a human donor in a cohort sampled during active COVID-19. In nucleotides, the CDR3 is TGTGCCTGGAGTGTACCCCCCACACAGGGGCCCTACGAGCAGTACTTC. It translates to CAWSVPPTQGPYEQYF.